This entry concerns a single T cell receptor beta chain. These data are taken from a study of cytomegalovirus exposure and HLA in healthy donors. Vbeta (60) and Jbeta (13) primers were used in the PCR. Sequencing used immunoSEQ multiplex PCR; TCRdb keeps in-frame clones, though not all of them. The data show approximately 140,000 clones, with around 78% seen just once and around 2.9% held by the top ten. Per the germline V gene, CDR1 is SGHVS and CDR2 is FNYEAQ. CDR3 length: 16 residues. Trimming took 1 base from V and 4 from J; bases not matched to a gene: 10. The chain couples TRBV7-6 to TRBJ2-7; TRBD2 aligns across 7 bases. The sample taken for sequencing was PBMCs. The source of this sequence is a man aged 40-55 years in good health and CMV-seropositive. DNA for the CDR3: TGTGCCAGCAGCTTAGAGACGGAGAGCGGGATGTACGAGCAGTACTTC. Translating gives CASSLETESGMYEQYF.